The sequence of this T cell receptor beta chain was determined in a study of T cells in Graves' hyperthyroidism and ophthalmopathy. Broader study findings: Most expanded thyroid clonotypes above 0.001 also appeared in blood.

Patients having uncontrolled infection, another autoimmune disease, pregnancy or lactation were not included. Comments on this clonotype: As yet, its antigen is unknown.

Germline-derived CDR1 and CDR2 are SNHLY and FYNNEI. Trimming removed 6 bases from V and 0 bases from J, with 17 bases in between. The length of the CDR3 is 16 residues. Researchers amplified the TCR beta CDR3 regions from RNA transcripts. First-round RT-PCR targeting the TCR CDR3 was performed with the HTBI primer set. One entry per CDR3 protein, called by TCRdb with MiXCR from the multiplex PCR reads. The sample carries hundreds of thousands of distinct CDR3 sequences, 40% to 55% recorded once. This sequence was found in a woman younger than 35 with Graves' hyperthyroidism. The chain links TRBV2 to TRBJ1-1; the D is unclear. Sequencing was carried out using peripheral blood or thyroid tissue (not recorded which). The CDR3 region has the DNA TGTGCCAGCAGGAGCGAGGGCGGGAACATGAACACTGAAGCTTTCTTT. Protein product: CASRSEGGNMNTEAFF.